The present T cell receptor (beta chain) was sequenced within a study of CD8+ T cells in alopecia areata. The study's findings and limits: Clarity of TCR sharing across patients fell short of that in mice, possibly HLA-related.

Extracted from the samples, RNA was reverse transcribed into cDNA to serve as the sequencing template. Using immunoSEQ multiplex PCR, the repertoire was profiled, and TCRdb retains in-frame clones only, with some absent. The sample carries 150,000 to 200,000 clones, around 54% recorded once. The V end lost 4 bases, the J end lost 7 bases, and 17 bases lay between the germline ends. The germline CDR1 and CDR2 sequences are SQVTM and ANQGSEA. The CDR3 runs to 14 residues. As concerns this clone: Its target is unknown.

This receptor was obtained from a human donor in good health. The rearrangement joins TRBV29-1 to TRBJ2-1; D is possibly TRBD1 or TRBD2 (5 bases each). What was sequenced was CD4+ T cells sorted from blood. CDR3 nucleotide sequence: TGCAGCGTTGGGGGGACCCCGATGGTAAATGAGCAGTTCTTC. Its protein is CSVGGTPMVNEQFF.